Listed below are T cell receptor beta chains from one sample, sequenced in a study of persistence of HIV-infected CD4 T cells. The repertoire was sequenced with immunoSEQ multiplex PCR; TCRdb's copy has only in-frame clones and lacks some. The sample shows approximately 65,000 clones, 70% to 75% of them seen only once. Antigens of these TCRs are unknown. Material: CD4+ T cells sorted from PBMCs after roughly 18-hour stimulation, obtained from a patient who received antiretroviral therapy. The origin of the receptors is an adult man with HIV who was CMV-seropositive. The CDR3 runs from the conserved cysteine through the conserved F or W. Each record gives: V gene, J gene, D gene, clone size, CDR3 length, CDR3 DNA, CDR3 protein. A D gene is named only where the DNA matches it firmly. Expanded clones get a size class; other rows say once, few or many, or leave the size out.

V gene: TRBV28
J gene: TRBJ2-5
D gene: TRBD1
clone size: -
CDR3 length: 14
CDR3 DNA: TGTGCCAGCAGGATGGACAGGGCTGAAGAGACCCAGTACTTC
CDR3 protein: CASRMDRAEETQYF

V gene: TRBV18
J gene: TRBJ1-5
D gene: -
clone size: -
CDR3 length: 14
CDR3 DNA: TGTGCCAGCTCACCGGGAGGGCGCAATCAGCCCCAGCATTTT
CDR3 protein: CASSPGGRNQPQHF

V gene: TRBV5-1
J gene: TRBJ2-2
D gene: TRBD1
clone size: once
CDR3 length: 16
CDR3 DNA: TGCGCCAGCAGCCCAGGACAGGGGGCGTTGGCCGGGGAGCTGTTTTTT
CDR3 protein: CASSPGQGALAGELFF

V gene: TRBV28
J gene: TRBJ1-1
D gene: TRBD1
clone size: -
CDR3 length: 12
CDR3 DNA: TGTGCCAGCAAGAGGGGGCACACTGAAGCTTTCTTT
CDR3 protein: CASKRGHTEAFF

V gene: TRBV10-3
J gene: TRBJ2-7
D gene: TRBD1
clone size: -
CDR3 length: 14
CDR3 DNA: TGTGCCACCCTGCGGACAGGCTTCTCCTACGAGCAGTACTTC
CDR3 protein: CATLRTGFSYEQYF

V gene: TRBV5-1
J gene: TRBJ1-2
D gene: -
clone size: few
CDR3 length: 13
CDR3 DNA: TGCGCCAGCTCGACGGGGGGTACCCATGGCTACACCTTC
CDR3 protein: CASSTGGTHGYTF

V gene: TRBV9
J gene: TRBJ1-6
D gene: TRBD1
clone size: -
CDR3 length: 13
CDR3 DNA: TGTGCCAGCAGCCCTCAGGGGGGATCACCCCTCCACTTT
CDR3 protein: CASSPQGGSPLHF

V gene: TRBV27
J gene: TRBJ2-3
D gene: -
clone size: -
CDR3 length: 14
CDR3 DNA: TGTGCCAGCAGTCCCGGGCCCACCCATGGTACGCAGTATTTT
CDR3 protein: CASSPGPTHGTQYF

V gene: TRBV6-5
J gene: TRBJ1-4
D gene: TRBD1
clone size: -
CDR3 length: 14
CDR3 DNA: TGTGCCAGCAGGGGACAGGGGATTAATGAAAAACTGTTTTTT
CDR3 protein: CASRGQGINEKLFF

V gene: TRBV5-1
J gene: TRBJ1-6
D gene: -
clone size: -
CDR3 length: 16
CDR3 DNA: TGCGCCAGCAGCTTGAGGGGACAACCGGCTAATTCACCCCTCCACTTT
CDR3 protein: CASSLRGQPANSPLHF

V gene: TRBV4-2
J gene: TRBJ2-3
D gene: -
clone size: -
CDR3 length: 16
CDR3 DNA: TGTGCCAGCAGCCCTACGGTGGGGGCTAGCACAGATACGCAGTATTTT
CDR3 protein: CASSPTVGASTDTQYF

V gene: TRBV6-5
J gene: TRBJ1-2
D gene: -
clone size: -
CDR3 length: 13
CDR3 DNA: TGTGCCAGCAGCCTTGACAGGTTTGACCCACAAGCCTTC
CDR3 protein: CASSLDRFDPQAF

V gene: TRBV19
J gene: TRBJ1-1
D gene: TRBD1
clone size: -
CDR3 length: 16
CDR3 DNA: TGTGCCAGTAGTTTAGGGCCGGGACAGGGAGTCCCTGAAGCTTTCTTT
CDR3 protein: CASSLGPGQGVPEAFF

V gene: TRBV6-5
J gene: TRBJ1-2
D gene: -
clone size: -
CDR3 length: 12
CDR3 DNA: TGTGCCAGCAGTTATAAGGGGGGGTCTATGACCTTC
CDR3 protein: CASSYKGGSMTF

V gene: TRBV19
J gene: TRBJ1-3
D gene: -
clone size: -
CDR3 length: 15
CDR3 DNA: TGTGCCAGTAGTACGGGACGTGGCTCTGGAAACACCATATATTTT
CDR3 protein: CASSTGRGSGNTIYF

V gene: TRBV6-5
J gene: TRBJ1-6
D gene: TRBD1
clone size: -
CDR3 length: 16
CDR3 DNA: TGTGCCAGCAGTTACTCGACAGGGGGCAGGAATTCACCCCTCCACTTT
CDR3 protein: CASSYSTGGRNSPLHF